This TCR beta chain was obtained from a study of HIV-infected children after antiretroviral therapy interruption. The overall study: Children were on planned treatment interruption or continuous treatment. Children's median ages were around 9.3 years and 8 years by group. Samples from the continuous-treatment group were taken at weeks 0, 48 and 150.

This clonotype was recorded at least ten times. This CDR3 is 15 amino acids long. CDR1 is LGHNT and CDR2 is FRNRAP in the germline V gene. V lost 0 bases and J lost 1, with 10 bases in between. A 3' RACE protocol on RNA, with unique molecular identifiers, produced the TCR library. TCRdb itself ran the 3' RACE reads through MiXCR, one entry per CDR3 protein. The repertoire holds approximately 16,000 distinct CDR3 sequences, with about 3.4% as singletons. The treatment denotes: PENTA 11 planned treatment interruption arm or continuous ART arm. This receptor was taken from a pool of human donors with HIV. The source material was CD45RO+ CD8+ T cells from PBMCs, pooled from several time points, sampled from a donor given antiretroviral therapy, either interrupted or continuous. Indicated subset: memory CD8+ CD45RO+ CD45RA- T cells. The rearrangement uses TRBV12-5 and TRBJ2-7; D is possibly TRBD1 (6 bases). The CDR3 bases are TGTGCTAGTGGTTTGGTTGGTGGGACATCCTACGAGCAGTACTTC. Translation: CASGLVGGTSYEQYF.